Detailed here is one T cell receptor (beta chain). This clonotype was detected many times. There is no known antigen for this receptor. Base qualities were left out, and no much larger clone turns up one base away. CDR3 length: 14 amino acids, cysteine to phenylalanine. The CDR3 DNA has 42 bases and is translated from base 1. V gives up 6 bases and J gives up 2 bases, and the segment between their germline ends measures 11 bases. CDR1 SGHTA and CDR2 FQGTGA were looked up in the germline V gene. The donors were roughly 40 Caucasian individuals from Russia, aged roughly 6 to 100 years, who were systemically healthy. Each donor gave ten milliliters of peripheral blood, collected into EDTA-treated Vacutainer tubes. PBMCs were isolated by Ficoll-Paque density-gradient centrifugation, with at least 7 million obtained per sample. Total RNA was extracted from PBMCs with Trizol reagent, with at least 5.5 micrograms obtained per sample. Naive CD45RAhigh/CD27high T cell percentages were measured by flow cytometry on a PBMC aliquot from every donor.

The data stem from a study of blood T cells in healthy people across ages (dated by TCRdb to about 2015). Looking at the study overall: Template switching captured roughly one uniquely barcoded TCR beta cDNA molecule per two T cells in model experiments. To avoid experimental bias, donors of different ages were randomly spread across the sequencing lanes. The donors were divided into four age groups: young (average approximately 17 years), middle-aged (over 35), aged (approximately 64) and long-lived (roughly 86). The study analyzed two additional independent replicas of 1 million unique cDNA reads from the same blood draw for two donors, one aged 18 to 29 and one aged 80 or older. To track age-related changes in TCR beta repertoire diversity, the study relied on deep sequencing normalized with unique cDNA molecular identifiers.

Beyond this particular receptor, the publication reports: Compared with the aged group, the long-lived group had more naive CD4+ T cells, fewer expanded clones and increased TCR diversity, suggesting age selection. Observed TCR beta diversity correlated strongly with the percentage of naive T cells measured by flow cytometry. As age increased, observed TCR beta diversity per million T cells dropped in a roughly linear way, and a significant reduction was already evident by age 40. Estimates of total diversity from one million sequenced T cells were regarded as lower bounds and underestimates. The CMV infection status of donors was not known, potentially confounding age-related changes in expanded clonotypes. Since profiling was done on bulk unsorted PBMCs, naive and antigen-experienced compartments could not be conclusively compared.

The library was prepared using 5' RACE. Data came from an Illumina HiSeq 2500. A second PCR of roughly 7 to 11 cycles was run with a J-beta primer mix and a sample-barcoded 5' primer. A unique molecular identifier was introduced onto each TCR beta cDNA molecule by a template-switch 5' adaptor carrying 12 random nucleotides. Each sample yielded at least 3 million CDR3-containing paired-end reads. First-strand cDNA was synthesized from all RNA with the Mint cDNA synthesis kit, primed by a TRBC-specific oligonucleotide. All cDNA was treated with uracil-DNA glycosylase and then went through a first 18-cycle PCR with the universal primers M1SS and BC2_uni_R. The study's processing was this. Each sample was normalized by randomly selecting 1 million high-quality reads, each carrying a distinct molecular identifier. Reads with shared molecular identifiers were discarded instead of being binned into consensus sequences. CDR3 identification, clonotype clustering and error correction used MiTCR with a Q25 quality threshold and the strictest error-elimination algorithm. Lower-bound total TCR beta diversity was estimated with a nonparametric unseen species model using Euler transformation. Using fastp trimming at Q25 and MiXCR clonotype assembly, TCRdb reanalyzed the public sequencing data and kept in-frame beta chains. CDR3 protein duplicates are merged, each entry listing the most common genes and DNA. The V and J calls were determined by TCRdb, not by the authors. This sample lists about 650,000 distinct CDR3 sequences; approximately 52% were detected once. Less than 15% of the sample comes from the top ten.

The chain couples TRBV7-3 to TRBJ2-1; the best D guess is TRBD1, with 6 bases matching. The clonotype comes from a woman over 75 in good health. The sequenced sample was blood. The nucleotide sequence is TGTGCCAGCAGATCAGGGGTTGCCTACAATGAGCAGTTCTTC. Its translation reads: CASRSGVAYNEQFF.